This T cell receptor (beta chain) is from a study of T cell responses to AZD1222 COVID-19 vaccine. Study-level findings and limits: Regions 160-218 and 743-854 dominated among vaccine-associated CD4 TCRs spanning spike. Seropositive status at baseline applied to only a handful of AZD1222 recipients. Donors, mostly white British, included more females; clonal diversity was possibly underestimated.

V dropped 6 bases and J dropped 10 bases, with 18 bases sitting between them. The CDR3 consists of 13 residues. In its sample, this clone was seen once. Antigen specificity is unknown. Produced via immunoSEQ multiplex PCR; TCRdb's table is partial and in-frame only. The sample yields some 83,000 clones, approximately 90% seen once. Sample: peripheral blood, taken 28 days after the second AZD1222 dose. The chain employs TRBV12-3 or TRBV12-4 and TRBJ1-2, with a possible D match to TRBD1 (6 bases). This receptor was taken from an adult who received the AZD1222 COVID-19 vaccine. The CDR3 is CASRNRVRYHYTF. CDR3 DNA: TGTGCCAGCAGAAACAGGGTGCGCTATCACTACACCTTC.